These 25 T cell receptor beta chains were sequenced from one sample in a study of T cell responses to AZD1222 COVID-19 vaccine. Profiled with immunoSEQ multiplex PCR; TCRdb holds only in-frame clones, not every one. The table lists more than 150,000 clones, 88% of them singletons. The sample in question was peripheral blood, obtained on day 0 of AZD1222 vaccination. Source of these receptors: an adult in good health.

Notes on this clone: At one end, the junction sequence differs from germline, possibly due to a read error. The rearrangement links TRBV28 to TRBJ1-3, with 8 bases aligning to TRBD1. Germline CDR1 and CDR2: MDHEN and SYDVKM. This CDR3 comprises 12 residues. In DNA form, the CDR3 reads TGTGCCTGCAGCCGGACAGGGACCACCATATATTTT. Translated: CACSRTGTTIYF. The variable domain in full, with the rest retrieved from reference TRBV28 and TRBJ1-3, is DVKVTQSSRYLVKRTGEKVFLECVQDMDHENMFWYRQDPGLGLRLIYFSYDVKMKEKGDIPEGYSVSREKKERFSLILESASTNQTSMYLCACSRTGTTIYFGEGSWLTVV.

V gene TRBV9 combines with J gene TRBJ2-1, with D maybe TRBD2 (5 bases). The V gene's germline CDR1 is SGDLS and CDR2 YYNGEE. There are 18 residues in the CDR3. The V end lost 1 base, the J end lost 0 bases, and 17 bases lay between the germline ends. This CDR3 is CASSVLGIAKSSYNEQFF. The CDR3 DNA reads TGTGCCAGCAGCGTATTGGGAATAGCGAAAAGCTCCTACAATGAGCAGTTCTTC.

J is TRBJ2-3 and V is TRBV10-1; 10 positions agree with TRBD2. There are 17 residues in the CDR3. V was clipped by 2 bases and J by 0 bases; unmatched bases: 5. CDR1 and CDR2 (germline): WNHNN, SYGVQD (reference sequence). The CDR3 protein is CASSEHGLAASTDTQYF. The CDR3, as DNA: TGCGCCAGCAGTGAGCACGGACTAGCGGCTAGCACAGATACGCAGTATTTT.

This clone was detected once. The chain uses TRBV2 and TRBJ1-1; D remains ambiguous. V gave up 8 bases and J gave up 3 bases, with 13 bases separating them. The CDR3 is made up of 13 amino acids. Looked up from germline, CDR1 is SNHLY and CDR2 is FYNNEI. In DNA, the CDR3 is TGTGCCAGCTTGGCAACAAGGGACACTGAAGCTTTCTTT. Translation gives CASLATRDTEAFF.

V and J are TRBV24-1 and TRBJ2-1; TRBD1 agrees at 9 bases. The CDR3 runs to 15 residues. Germline CDR1 reads KGHDR; CDR2 reads SFDVKD. With V trimmed by 4 bases and J by 11 bases, 11 bases remained unmatched. CDR3 region: CATSDPLTGQGKQFF. Here the CDR3 DNA reads TGTGCCACCAGTGACCCATTGACCGGACAGGGGAAGCAGTTCTTC.

The rearrangement links TRBV7-9 to TRBJ1-6; D possibly corresponds to TRBD1 (6 bases). Trimming took off 1 base at V and 13 bases at J, with 8 bases between the two ends. Germline CDR1 is SEHNR and CDR2 is FQNEAQ (reference sequence). CDR3 length equals 12 residues. The CDR3 reads CASSLVRGPLHF. The CDR3 bases are TGTGCCAGCAGCTTAGTAAGGGGGCCCCTCCACTTT. The variable domain in full, with the rest retrieved from reference TRBV7-9 and TRBJ1-6, is DTGVSQNPRHKITKRGQNVTFRCDPISEHNRLYWYRQTLGQGPEFLTYFQNEAQLEKSRLLSDRFSAERPKGSFSTLEIQRTEQGDSAMYLCASSLVRGPLHFGNGTRLTVT.

The chain couples TRBV29-1 to TRBJ1-5; D is ambiguous. Germline assignment: CDR1 SQVTM and CDR2 ANQGSEA. This CDR3 is built from 11 residues. The V and J ends lost 4 bases and 5 bases respectively, with 6 bases between them. The CDR3 sequence: CSVGIDQPQHF. In DNA, the CDR3 is TGCAGCGTTGGTATCGATCAGCCCCAGCATTTT.

The chain joins TRBV27 to TRBJ1-2, with 7 bases that match TRBD1. The CDR3 totals 13 residues. The germline V gene encodes CDR1 MNHEY and CDR2 SMNVEV (reference sequence). Trimming removed 3 bases from V and 8 bases from J; junction bases left unmatched: 6. CDR3 protein: CASSFEGASGYTF. CDR3 nucleotides: TGTGCCAGCAGTTTTGAGGGGGCGTCGGGCTACACCTTC.

This chain uses TRBV7-3 with TRBJ2-3, with D tentatively TRBD2 (6 bases). The CDR3 sequence is 16 residues long. V was shortened by 5 bases and J by 0 bases, with 15 bases between the two germline ends. Per germline, CDR1 SGHTA and CDR2 FQGTGA. CDR3 region: CASSPAGLLSTDTQYF. The DNA for the CDR3 is TGTGCCAGCAGCCCCGCGGGACTTCTAAGCACAGATACGCAGTATTTT.

The V call is TRBV18, the J call TRBJ1-1, with D maybe TRBD1 (5 bases). Trimming removed 3 bases from V and 5 bases from J, with 16 bases in between. CDR3 length: 15 residues. In germline, CDR1 is KGHSH, CDR2 LQKENI. CDR3 sequence (DNA): TGTGCCAGCTCACCGAGAGACAGAGGGTGGACTGAAGCTTTCTTT. Encoded protein: CASSPRDRGWTEAFF.

CDR3 amino acids: CASSPGTGVEKLFF. CDR3 DNA: TGTGCCAGCAGCCCCGGGACAGGGGTCGAAAAACTGTTTTTT. The chain joins TRBV6-4 to TRBJ1-4, with TRBD1 identical over 10 bases. V was clipped by 6 bases and J by 8 bases; unmatched bases: 6. There are 14 residues in the CDR3. Looked up from germline, CDR1 is MRHNA and CDR2 is SNTAGT.

This rearrangement joins TRBV28 to TRBJ2-3; 11 bases match TRBD1. V gave up 5 bases and J gave up 7 bases; unmatched junction bases: 11. Germline V gene data show CDR1 as MDHEN and CDR2 as SYDVKM. CDR3 length equals 16 residues. DNA for the CDR3: TGTGCCAGCAGTCCTCCCTTAGGGACAGGGGGGCATACGCAGTATTTT. It yields the protein CASSPPLGTGGHTQYF.

The chain uses TRBV4-3 and TRBJ2-7; D is ambiguous. The germline V gene has CDR1 LGHNA and CDR2 YSLEER. Trimming removed 0 bases from V and 2 bases from J, with 5 bases in between. The CDR3 runs 13 residues. CDR3 nucleotide sequence: TGCGCCAGCAGCCAAGATTGGGCCTACGAGCAGTACTTC. Amino acid sequence: CASSQDWAYEQYF.

V is TRBV5-1 and J is TRBJ1-6; TRBD1 matches 7 bases. This CDR3 contains 15 residues. V lost 4 bases, J lost 5 bases, and 6 bases stayed unmatched. Per germline, CDR1 SGHRS and CDR2 YFSETQ. This chain's CDR3 is CASSLRQGDNSPLHF. As DNA, the CDR3 is TGCGCCAGCAGCCTCCGACAGGGCGATAATTCACCCCTCCACTTT.

The chain is built from TRBV2 and TRBJ1-1; no firm D call. This CDR3 comprises 17 residues. Germline values: CDR1 SNHLY, CDR2 FYNNEI. The ends were cut back, 6 bases at V and 0 bases at J, with 20 bases in the middle. CDR3 residues: CASRGTDLGLMNTEAFF. In DNA form, the CDR3 reads TGTGCCAGCAGGGGTACAGATCTAGGACTTATGAACACTGAAGCTTTCTTT.

This chain joins TRBV19 and TRBJ1-6; maybe TRBD1 (5 bases). This CDR3 comprises 14 residues. CDR1 is LNHDA and CDR2 is SQIVND in the germline V gene (reference sequence). The V end lost 2 bases, the J end lost 15 bases, and 17 bases lay between the germline ends. The CDR3, as DNA: TGTGCCAGTAGTATAACCAGGGAAGCTTCAGTCCTCCACTTT. Protein product: CASSITREASVLHF.

This chain joins TRBV12-5 and TRBJ2-5, with TRBD2 as a possible D gene (6 bases). V was trimmed by 5 bases and J by 5 bases, leaving 15 bases between them. CDR1 is LGHNT, CDR2 FRNRAP, per germline. CDR3 length equals 14 residues. The CDR3 protein is CASGGGLAMETQYF. The CDR3 DNA is TGTGCTAGTGGTGGAGGGCTAGCGATGGAGACCCAGTACTTC. Drawing the rest from reference TRBV12-5 and TRBJ2-5, the complete variable domain is DARVTQTPRHKVTEMGQEVTMRCQPILGHNTVFWYRQTMMQGLELLAYFRNRAPLDDSGMPKDRFSAEMPDATLATLKIQPSEPRDSAVYFCASGGGLAMETQYFGPGTRLLVL.

The J gene is TRBJ2-7, the V gene TRBV3-1 (or the pseudogene TRBV3-2); 12 positions match TRBD2. J gave up 3 bases and V 4 bases, and 7 bases lay outside the gene matches. The germline CDR1 and CDR2 sequences are LGHDT and YNNKEL (reference sequence). The CDR3 is 16 residues long. Here the CDR3 DNA reads TGTGCCAGCAGCCCAGAACTAGCGGGGGGTTACTACGAGCAGTACTTC. Protein product: CASSPELAGGYYEQYF.

This clone was seen once. The chain has TRBV7-8 and TRBJ1-1; 9 bases line up with TRBD1. The J segment lost 4 bases and the V segment lost 1 base, leaving 7 bases of the junction unmatched. This CDR3 is 16 amino acids long. CDR1 and CDR2 (germline): SGHVS, FQNEAQ. The DNA of the CDR3 is TGTGCCAGCAGCTTAGGACAGGGGGGAGAGGGCACTGAAGCTTTCTTT. This sequence encodes CASSLGQGGEGTEAFF. The whole variable domain, filled in from reference TRBV7-8 and TRBJ1-1, reads GAGVSQSPRYKVAKRGQDVALRCDPISGHVSLFWYQQALGQGPEFLTYFQNEAQLDKSGLPSDRFFAERPEGSVSTLKIQRTQQEDSAVYLCASSLGQGGEGTEAFFGQGTRLTVV.

V is TRBV7-2 and J is TRBJ2-2; no firm D call. Germline loops: CDR1 SGHTA, CDR2 FQGNSA. This CDR3 is 13 amino acids long. V shed 5 bases and J shed 4 bases, with 8 bases lying between them. CDR3 nucleotide sequence: TGTGCCAGCAGCCCTACTCGCACCGGGGAGCTGTTTTTT. As protein: CASSPTRTGELFF. The variable domain in full, completed from reference TRBV7-2 and TRBJ2-2, reads GAGVSQSPSNKVTEKGKDVELRCDPISGHTALYWYRQSLGQGLEFLIYFQGNSAPDKSGLPSDRFSAERTGGSVSTLTIQRTQQEDSAVYLCASSPTRTGELFFGEGSRLTVL.

This chain uses TRBV30 with TRBJ1-4, with no clear D. Germline V CDR1 and CDR2: GTSNPN, SVGIG (reference sequence). This CDR3 comprises 14 residues. The V gene lost 2 bases and the J gene lost 9 bases, with 16 bases spanning the gap. CDR3 nucleotide sequence: TGTGCCTGGAGTTTCTCTACCATAGGTCAAAAACTGTTTTTT. This sequence encodes CAWSFSTIGQKLFF.

V gene TRBV4-3 combines with J gene TRBJ2-3; 8 bases align to TRBD2. The germline V gene has CDR1 LGHNA and CDR2 YSLEER. The J segment lost 7 bases and the V segment lost 0 bases, leaving 6 bases of the junction unmatched. This CDR3 spans 15 amino acids. CDR3 nucleotide sequence: TGCGCCAGCAGCCAAGAGGCGGGGGGCCTCTATACGCAGTATTTT. It codes for CASSQEAGGLYTQYF.

The table lists this clone with a count of one. J is TRBJ2-7 and V is TRBV6-8, with 10 nucleotides matching TRBD2. There are 19 residues in the CDR3. The ends lost 0 bases at V and 2 bases at J; junction bases unmatched: 13. The germline gives CDR1 MNHGY, CDR2 SAAAGT. CDR3 amino acids: CASSYSSSGREVFTYEQYF. The CDR3 DNA reads as TGTGCCAGCAGTTACTCGAGCAGCGGGAGGGAAGTCTTCACCTACGAGCAGTACTTC.

In the case of this clone: At one end the junction does not follow the germline gene, possibly because of a read error. The chain is built from TRBV11-2 and TRBJ2-7; 7 bases fit TRBD1. The CDR3 length is 11 residues. Germline CDR1 and CDR2: SGHAT and FQNNGV. Written as DNA, the CDR3 is TGTGCCAGCAGCTTAGAATCCGGGACAGATTTC. This encodes CASSLESGTDF.

This chain uses TRBV4-1 with TRBJ2-1; TRBD2 agrees at 11 bases. This CDR3 spans 16 amino acids. J gave up 6 bases and V 3 bases, and 7 bases lay outside the gene matches. Germline V gene sequence: CDR1 MGHRA, CDR2 YSYEKL. DNA for the CDR3: TGCGCCAGCAGCCACTCCGGGACTAGCGGCCGCAATGAGCAGTTCTTC. This codes for CASSHSGTSGRNEQFF.